A selection of T cell receptor beta chains follows, all from one sample in a study of CD8+CD57+ T cells in acquired aplastic anemia. TCRdb itself ran the reads through MiXCR, one entry per CDR3 protein. Of around 250,000 distinct CDR3 sequences listed, less than 85% are singletons. What was sequenced was sorted CD4+, CD8+, or CD8+CD57+ T cells (not recorded which) from PBMCs. These TCRs come from a human donor with aplastic anemia. The conserved cysteine and the conserved F or W are not part of the CDR3 here. Only some rows state a clone size, as once, few, many or a class for expanded clones.

abundance,v_gene,len,CDR3aa
NA,TRBV10-2,11,ASSDSWIHEQF
NA,TRBV19,12,ASSIGGLPYEQY
NA,TRBV19,13,SSSLGGETYNEQF
NA,TRBV19,13,ASSGIGPSLYEQF
few,TRBV2,13,ASGDGGTDTQYFC
NA,TRBV7-7,12,ASSMAVNTETFF
NA,TRBV2,14,ASSLKVRGGTDTQY
NA,TRBV19,12,ASTDRGRTGELF
NA,TRBV7-6,16,DSSLVGVGTLGVNEQF
NA,TRBV9,15,ASSLRLDRVYNSPLH
NA,TRBV7-2,12,ASSLGLYTDTQY
few,TRBV29-1,12,SVEDSSSTDTQY
NA,TRBV5-1,13,ASSPAGATADTQY
NA,TRBV7-9,13,ATSFQRRGGNEQF
NA,TRBV20-1,11,SASEVGDSPLH
NA,TRBV7-3,13,ASSRPANAVEGYT
NA,TRBV29-1,15,SVEHELDRALQETQY
NA,TRBV7-3,13,ASSLRYGSGDTQY
NA,TRBV7-2,13,ASSLAGAQIRETF
NA,TRBV5-4,17,ASSFPGQGFSSGANVLT